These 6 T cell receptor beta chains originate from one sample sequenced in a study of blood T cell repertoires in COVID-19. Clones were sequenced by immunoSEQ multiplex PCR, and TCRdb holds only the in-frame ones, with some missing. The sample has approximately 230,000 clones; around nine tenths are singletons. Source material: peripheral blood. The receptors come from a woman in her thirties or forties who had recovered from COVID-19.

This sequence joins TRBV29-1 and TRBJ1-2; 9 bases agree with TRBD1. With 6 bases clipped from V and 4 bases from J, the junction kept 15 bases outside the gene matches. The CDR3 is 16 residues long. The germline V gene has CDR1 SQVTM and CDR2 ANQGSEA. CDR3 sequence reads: CSVAVQGAQGFYGYTF. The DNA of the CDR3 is TGCAGCGTGGCGGTACAGGGGGCGCAGGGATTCTATGGCTACACCTTC.

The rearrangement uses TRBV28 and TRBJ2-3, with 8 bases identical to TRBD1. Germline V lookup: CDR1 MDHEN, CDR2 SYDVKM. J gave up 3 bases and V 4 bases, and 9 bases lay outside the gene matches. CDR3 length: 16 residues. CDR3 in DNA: TGTGCCAGCAGTTCTCCGGACAGGGTGAAAACAGATACGCAGTATTTT. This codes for CASSSPDRVKTDTQYF.

The CDR3 spells CASRTSGGSDEQYF. Here the CDR3 DNA reads TGCGCCAGCAGGACTAGCGGGGGTTCAGACGAGCAGTACTTC. This rearrangement joins TRBV10-2 to TRBJ2-7, with 12 bases aligning to TRBD2. Per the germline V gene, CDR1 is WSHSY and CDR2 is SAAADI. The CDR3 consists of 14 residues. The ends lost 6 bases at V and 5 bases at J; junction bases unmatched: 5.

The CDR3 coding sequence is TGTGCCAGCAGCCTAGGCTGGCGGGAGATGCCGGAGACCCAGTACTTC. Its protein product is CASSLGWREMPETQYF. The rearrangement links TRBV11-3 to TRBJ2-5; 7 bases align to TRBD2. CDR1 is SGHNT and CDR2 is YENEEA in the germline V gene. The ends lost 5 bases at V and 5 bases at J; junction bases unmatched: 14. The CDR3 is made up of 16 amino acids.

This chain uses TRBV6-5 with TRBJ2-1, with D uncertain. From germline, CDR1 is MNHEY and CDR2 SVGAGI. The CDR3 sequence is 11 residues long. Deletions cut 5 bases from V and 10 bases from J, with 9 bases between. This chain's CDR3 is CASSPLSEQFF. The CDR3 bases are TGTGCCAGCAGTCCCCTTTCCGAGCAGTTCTTC.

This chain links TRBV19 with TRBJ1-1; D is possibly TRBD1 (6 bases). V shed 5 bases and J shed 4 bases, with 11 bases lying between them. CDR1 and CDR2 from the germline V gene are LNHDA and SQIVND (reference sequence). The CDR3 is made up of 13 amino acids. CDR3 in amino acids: CASSSTGRTEAFF. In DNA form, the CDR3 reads TGTGCCAGTAGTTCTACAGGGCGCACTGAAGCTTTCTTT.